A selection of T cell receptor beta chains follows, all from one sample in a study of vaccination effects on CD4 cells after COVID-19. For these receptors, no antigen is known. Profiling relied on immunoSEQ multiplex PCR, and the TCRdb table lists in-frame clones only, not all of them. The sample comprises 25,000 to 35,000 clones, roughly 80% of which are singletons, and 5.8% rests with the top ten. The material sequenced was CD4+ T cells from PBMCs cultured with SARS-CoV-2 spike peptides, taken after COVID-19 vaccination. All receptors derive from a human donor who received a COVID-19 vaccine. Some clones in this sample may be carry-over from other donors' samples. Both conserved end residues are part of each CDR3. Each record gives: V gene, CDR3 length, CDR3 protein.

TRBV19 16 CASSSWSGGSQETQYF
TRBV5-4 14 CASSLWTGRDTQYF
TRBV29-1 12 CSVSLLDEKLFF
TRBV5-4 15 CASSLIRGADYGYTF
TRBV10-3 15 CAISVSATNTGELFF
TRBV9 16 CASSAGALAGGETQYF
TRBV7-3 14 CASSMGRNTDTQYF
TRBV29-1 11 CSVVQNYGYTF
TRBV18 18 CASSPVPFRDTSTDTQYF
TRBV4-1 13 CASSRDQNYGYTF
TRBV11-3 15 CASSPGQGDTGELFF
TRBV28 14 CASSLKLLVSGYTF
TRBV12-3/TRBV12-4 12 CASSTGERGYTF
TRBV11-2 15 CASSRQGGSYNEQFF
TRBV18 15 CASSPWQEDTGELFF
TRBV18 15 CASSPGQGLYYGYTF
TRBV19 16 CASSMGSGTANEKLFF
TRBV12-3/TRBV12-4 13 CASRTGTGTFYTF
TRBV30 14 CAWRVTSPNGAQYF
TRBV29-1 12 CSVDAGTDTQYF
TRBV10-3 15 CAISDLAGAGNTIYF
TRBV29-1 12 CSVLGARTEAFF
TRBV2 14 CASSAVRVQTEAFF
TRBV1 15 CTSSSPARWGNTIYF
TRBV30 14 CAWSEQGARQPQHF
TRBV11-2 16 CASSLVLAVSYNEQFF
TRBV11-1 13 CASSLGFLRTQYF
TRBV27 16 CASSSLRQGANTEAFF
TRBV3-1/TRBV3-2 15 CASSQGDRGGYGYTF
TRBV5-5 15 CASSAATGSGNTIYF
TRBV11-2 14 CASSPRTSYDEQFF
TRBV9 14 CASSVDRGGNTIYF
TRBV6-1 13 CASSEQGGEKLFF
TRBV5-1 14 CASHLTGYQETQYF
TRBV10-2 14 CASSEFAGNTEAFF
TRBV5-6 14 CASSGTGAKETQYF
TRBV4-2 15 CASSQSRGGQETQYF
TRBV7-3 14 CASSPGAGDQPQHF
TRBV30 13 CAWRRELNYGYTF
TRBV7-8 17 CASSSAPLGRNTGELFF
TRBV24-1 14 CATSDLKGTYGYTF
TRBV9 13 CASSVDLSETQYF
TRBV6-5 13 CASRLAGQETQYF
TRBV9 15 CASSVVVGGRNEQFF
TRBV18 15 CASSPPGGPNEKLFF
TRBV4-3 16 CASSQDIRGTNEKLFF
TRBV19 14 CASSITGGLETQYF
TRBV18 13 CASSLQGSETQYF
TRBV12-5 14 CASGLASTDTEAFF
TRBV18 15 CASSPLRQANYGYTF
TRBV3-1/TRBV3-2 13 CASSQGSYEGSVF
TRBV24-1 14 CATSDELGSRGYTF